These 22 T cell receptor beta chains share one sample of origin, sequenced in a study of T cells in women clearing cervical HPV infection. Assay used: immunoSEQ multiplex PCR; TCRdb lists only in-frame clones, some missing. The table lists some 15,000 clones, with about 7.2% in the top ten. Sequencing input: blood buffy coat. Every receptor here comes from a woman aged 18 to 75 with a cervical HPV16 infection that either progressed to CIN3+ or cleared (not recorded which).

About this clone itself: The read ends 3 residues early relative to the CDR3; the germline J gene fills the gap. The V call is TRBV6-2 or TRBV6-3, the J call TRBJ1-6, with TRBD1 identical over 7 bases. This CDR3 contains 14 residues. CDR1 is MNHEY and CDR2 is SVGEGT in the germline V gene. Trimming took 4 bases from V and 9 from J; bases not matched to a gene: 6. This CDR3 is CASSFPGGISPLHF. The CDR3 bases that were read are TGTGCCAGCAGTTTCCCAGGGGGTATTTCACCC.

A word on this clone: The missing CDR3 end, 3 residues past where the read stops, is filled in from the germline J gene. The V and J genes are TRBV5-8 and TRBJ1-1; tentative D call: TRBD1 (6 bases). The CDR3 is made up of 15 amino acids. The germline V and J ends were trimmed by 3 bases and 2 bases, with 14 bases remaining between them. The germline V gene has CDR1 SGHTS and CDR2 YDEGEE. CDR3 residues: CASSSRTGLNTEAFF. The part of the CDR3 DNA that was read is TGTGCCAGCAGCTCTAGAACAGGGCTTAACACTGAA.

On this clone: Read data end 3 residues before the CDR3 end; the end is taken from the germline J gene. V gene TRBV6-2 or TRBV6-3 combines with J gene TRBJ2-5, with D perhaps TRBD2 (5 bases). V lost 8 bases and J 4 bases, leaving 20 bases between the germline ends. The CDR3 runs 15 residues. Germline assignment: CDR1 MNHEY and CDR2 SVGEGT. The DNA read from the CDR3 is TGTGCCAGCGTATCCTTTTCACCTAGCACAGAGACC. It codes for CASVSFSPSTET. The full CDR3 reads CASVSFSPSTETQYF.

The covered CDR3 bases are TGTGCCACCAGCACCGGGACAGGGCCCCTCGAG. It is translated as CATSTGTGPLE. Given in full, the CDR3 is CATSTGTGPLEQYF. The chain employs TRBV15 and TRBJ2-7; 9 nucleotides align to TRBD1. The DNA ends 3 residues before the CDR3 does, and the rest of the CDR3 is filled in from the germline J gene. V lost 4 bases and J lost 6; bases outside the gene matches: 7. Germline-derived CDR1 and CDR2 are LNHNV and YYDKDF (reference sequence). This CDR3 comprises 14 residues.

Concerning this clone: The read gets to within 3 residues of the CDR3 end, and the germline J gene fills in the rest. This chain uses TRBV4-1 with TRBJ2-1; 8 nucleotides align to TRBD2. Germline lookup yields CDR1 MGHRA and CDR2 YSYEKL. With V trimmed by 3 bases and J by 5 bases, 9 bases remained unmatched. The CDR3 length is 16 residues. The CDR3 is CASSHAPRLANNEQFF. The CDR3 bases that were read are TGCGCCAGCAGCCACGCCCCTCGACTAGCGAACAATGAG.

On this clone itself: Read data end 3 residues before the CDR3 end; the end is taken from the germline J gene. This sequence joins TRBV10-2 and TRBJ1-6, with D maybe TRBD1 (5 bases). The germline CDR1 and CDR2 sequences are WSHSY and SAAADI. The CDR3 consists of 17 residues. V shed 3 bases and J shed 9 bases, with 21 bases lying between them. The sequenced CDR3 bases are TGCGCCAGCAGTGACGCTTCGTTGACAGTCTACAGTTCACCC. Amino acids: CASSDASLTVYSSP. The CDR3 reads in full as CASSDASLTVYSSPLHF.

On this clone itself: The sequence runs out 3 residues before the end of the CDR3; the remainder is reconstructed from the germline J gene. The chain has TRBV10-3 and TRBJ2-1; no definite D call. Germline V gene data show CDR1 as ENHRY and CDR2 as SYGVKD. The CDR3 runs to 12 residues. The germline V and J ends were trimmed by 4 bases and 6 bases, with 7 bases remaining between them. CDR3 residues: CAISVNSNEQFF. CDR3 bases read: TGTGCCATCAGTGTTAACAGCAATGAG.

A remark on this clone: The read is 3 residues too short to cover the CDR3 end, so that end is filled in from the germline J gene. The rearrangement joins TRBV15 to TRBJ1-3; no clear D. The V end lost 1 base, the J end lost 1 base, and 8 bases lay between the germline ends. The CDR3 covers 15 residues. Germline values: CDR1 LNHNV, CDR2 YYDKDF (reference sequence). CDR3 sequence reads: CATSRGQVSGNTIYF. The CDR3 bases that were read are TGTGCCACCAGCAGAGGACAAGTATCTGGAAACACC.

On this clone: With the read ending 3 residues before the CDR3 end, the germline J gene is used to fill in that end. The chain joins TRBV7-9 to TRBJ1-1; weak D call: TRBD1 (6 bases). Germline V gene sequence: CDR1 SEHNR, CDR2 FQNEAQ (reference sequence). Between the trimmed V and J ends, which lost 6 bases and 5 bases, there was a span of 16 bases. CDR3 length: 14 residues. Partial CDR3 DNA: TGTGCCAGCAGGCCAACGGGGGGCACTACTGAA. Encoded protein: CASRPTGGTTE. The whole CDR3 is CASRPTGGTTEAFF.

The CDR3 loop is CASKQDRSNTDTQYF. CDR3 bases read: TGTGCCAGCAAGCAGGACAGGAGCAACACAGATACG. J is TRBJ2-3 and V is TRBV2, with TRBD1 matching over 7 bases. From the germline J gene comes the end of the CDR3, since the read stops 3 residues before it. The V and J ends lost 7 bases and 2 bases, in that order; junction bases with no gene match: 9. This CDR3 region has 15 residues. Per the germline V gene, CDR1 is SNHLY and CDR2 is FYNNEI.

As to this clone: The read falls 3 residues short of the CDR3 end, and the missing part is taken from the germline J gene. V gene TRBV6-1 combines with J gene TRBJ2-1; TRBD2 aligns across 12 bases. Looked up from germline, CDR1 is MNHNS and CDR2 is SASEGT. CDR3 size: 15 residues. Trimming took 4 bases from V and 4 from J; bases not matched to a gene: 2. The part of the CDR3 DNA that was read is TGTGCCAGCAGTGCTAGCGGGGGGGATTACAATGAG. Amino acid sequence: CASSASGGDYNE. In full, the CDR3 reads CASSASGGDYNEQFF.

By frequency, this clone registers medium-sized. The covered CDR3 bases are TGTGCCAGCTCACCACTCAGGGGAGGGATTGCCTACGAG. Translated, it gives CASSPLRGGIAYE. The entire CDR3 protein reads CASSPLRGGIAYEQYF. This rearrangement joins TRBV18 to TRBJ2-7, with D tentatively TRBD2 (7 bases). The read comes to an end 3 residues before the CDR3 does, leaving the germline J gene to fill in the end. V lost 1 base and J lost 2, with 15 bases in between. The CDR3 spans 16 residues. Germline V gene lookup returns CDR1 KGHSH and CDR2 LQKENI.

Note on this clone: The CDR3 is cut off 3 residues early in the read; its end comes from the germline J gene. This chain joins TRBV2 and TRBJ1-5; 9 bases match TRBD1. J was trimmed by 6 bases and V by 6 bases; bases with no gene match: 6. Germline assignment: CDR1 SNHLY and CDR2 FYNNEI. There are 14 residues in the CDR3. The CDR3 loop reads CASSGQGPTQPQHF. CDR3 DNA, as far as it was read: TGTGCCAGCAGCGGACAGGGGCCCACTCAGCCC. Full variable domain (remainder filled in from reference TRBV2 and TRBJ1-5): EPEVTQTPSHQVTQMGQEVILRCVPISNHLYFYWYRQILGQKVEFLVSFYNNEISEKSEIFDDQFSVERPDGSNFTLKIRSTKLEDSAMYFCASSGQGPTQPQHFGDGTRLSIL.

A remark on this clone: The sequenced fragment ends 3 residues before the CDR3 boundary, so the rest is inferred from the germline J gene. The chain employs TRBV29-1 and TRBJ2-5; possible D gene TRBD2, 7 bases. The CDR3 loop spans 14 amino acids. V was cut by 3 bases and J by 4 bases, with 15 bases left in between. In germline, CDR1 is SQVTM, CDR2 ANQGSEA. This chain's CDR3 is CSVDISGGAETQYF. Partial CDR3 DNA: TGCAGCGTTGATATTTCTGGGGGGGCAGAGACC.

In the case of this clone: The read finishes 3 residues shy of the CDR3 end, and the germline J gene is used to complete it. The chain carries TRBV20-1 and TRBJ2-4; D is possibly TRBD1 (8 bases). V lost 5 bases, J lost 8 bases, and 13 bases lay in between. CDR1 DFQATT and CDR2 SNEGSKA come from the germline V gene (reference sequence). This CDR3 contains 12 residues. The CDR3 sequence is CSALTGGDIQYF. The covered CDR3 bases are TGCAGTGCTCTTACAGGGGGGGACATT.

Considering frequency, this clone is medium-sized. Read coverage stops 3 residues before the CDR3 terminus; the germline J gene supplies the remainder. The chain uses TRBV28 and TRBJ2-5; 7 nucleotides match TRBD1. V shed 0 bases, J shed 1 base, and the junction held 23 bases outside the gene matches. Germline CDR1 reads MDHEN; CDR2 reads SYDVKM. This CDR3 contains 22 residues. The CDR3: CASSLWVSETIDPGQLQETQYF. CDR3 bases read: TGTGCCAGCAGTTTATGGGTTTCCGAGACTATCGACCCGGGACAGCTCCAAGAGACC.

Concerning this clone itself: The read ends 3 residues before the CDR3 terminus; that terminus is restored from the germline J gene. V gene TRBV2 combines with J gene TRBJ2-3, with D perhaps TRBD1 (5 bases). Trimming cost V 7 bases and J 6 bases, with 17 bases left between them. Germline V CDR1 and CDR2: SNHLY, FYNNEI. The CDR3 runs 14 residues. The DNA read from the CDR3 is TGTGCCAGCAACACGGTGGGGCAGCAGGATACG. This sequence encodes CASNTVGQQDT. The CDR3 as a whole reads CASNTVGQQDTQYF.

About this clone: Read sequence stops 3 residues before the CDR3 end, and the germline J gene provides the missing end. The rearrangement links TRBV3-1 (or the pseudogene TRBV3-2) to TRBJ1-4; 11 nucleotides line up with TRBD1. Germline CDR1 LGHDT, CDR2 YNNKEL (reference sequence). The CDR3 has 15 residues. After removal of 8 bases from V and 7 bases from J, the junction contained 9 bases not matched to a gene. Partial CDR3 DNA: TGTGCCAGCCGGACAGGGGGCGCGGGAGTTGAAAAA. As protein: CASRTGGAGVEK. The whole CDR3 is CASRTGGAGVEKLFF.

Comment on this clone: The read stops 3 residues short of the end of the CDR3; the missing end is completed from the germline J gene. The gene calls are TRBV2 and TRBJ2-5; 10 bases align to TRBD2. Unmatched junction bases numbered 11, after V lost 7 bases and J lost 6 bases. Germline loops: CDR1 SNHLY, CDR2 FYNNEI. This CDR3 is built from 15 residues. CDR3: CASKGRAGGPKTQYF. Incomplete CDR3 DNA: TGTGCCAGCAAAGGGAGAGCGGGGGGGCCGAAGACC.

Turning to this clone: The CDR3 end falls 3 residues outside the read, so it is completed with the germline J gene. The chain employs TRBV11-3 and TRBJ2-5, with no clear D. The CDR3 is 15 residues long. Germline lookup yields CDR1 SGHNT and CDR2 YENEEA. V was clipped by 2 bases and J by 1 base, with 11 bases between them. The sequenced part of the CDR3 DNA is TGTGCCAGCAGCTTATTCGCTGGGCTCCAAGAGACC. This sequence encodes CASSLFAGLQET. The full CDR3 sequence reads CASSLFAGLQETQYF.

On this clone itself: The sequence runs out 3 residues before the end of the CDR3; the remainder is reconstructed from the germline J gene. The chain couples TRBV7-3 to TRBJ2-3; 11 bases map to TRBD2. Germline V lookup: CDR1 SGHTA, CDR2 FQGTGA. The CDR3 consists of 18 residues. Trimming removed 5 bases from V and 3 bases from J; junction bases left unmatched: 13. CDR3 DNA (partial): TGTGCCAGCAGCGAAGGGACTGTAGCGGGGGGGCTTACAGATACG. This encodes CASSEGTVAGGLTDT. The CDR3 reads in full as CASSEGTVAGGLTDTQYF.

A word on this clone: The CDR3 end is not reached by the read, which stops 3 residues before it; the germline J gene fills it in. The gene calls are TRBV19 and TRBJ2-1, with D possibly being TRBD2 (5 bases). This CDR3 is 17 amino acids long. Trimming left V 2 bases short and J 5 bases short, with 19 bases between. Germline CDR1 LNHDA, CDR2 SQIVND (reference sequence). The chain's CDR3 is CASSISSVSGLDNEQFF. CDR3 DNA, as far as it was read: TGTGCCAGTAGTATATCAAGTGTGTCGGGGTTAGACAATGAG.